Shown below are 6 T cell receptor beta chains from a single sample sequenced in a study of Ad26.COV2.S vaccination and SARS-CoV-2 variants. The data were produced by immunoSEQ multiplex PCR, yet TCRdb's version contains in-frame clones alone and is incomplete. This table holds about 460,000 clones, 70% to 90% found once. Documented treatment: roughly 19 received Ad26.COV2.S at low or high dose, single or two shots; roughly five received placebo; per-sample allocation not given. After the first vaccine or placebo injection, samples were drawn on day 63. This sample comprised peripheral blood, obtained in a trial of Ad26.COV2.S vaccine versus placebo. The receptors stem from a person aged 18-60 years who received the Ad26.COV2.S COVID-19 vaccine or a placebo.

CDR3 region: CASSPQEGTHMAQYF. CDR3 DNA sequence: TGTGCCAGCAGCCCACAAGAAGGGACCCACATGGCCCAGTACTTC. The V gene is TRBV11-2, the J gene TRBJ2-5; D may be TRBD1 or TRBD2 (5 bases each). CDR3 length: 15 residues. Trimming shortened V by 5 bases and J by 9 bases, and 22 bases separated the two germline ends. Germline CDR1 is SGHAT and CDR2 is FQNNGV.

The chain links TRBV7-9 to TRBJ2-2; 9 bases fit TRBD1. The CDR3 runs to 15 residues. Germline loops: CDR1 SEHNR, CDR2 FQNEAQ (reference sequence). J lost 6 bases, V lost 6 bases, and 8 bases had no gene match. In nucleotides, the CDR3 is TGTGCCAGCAGACCCGGGACAGGGTTGGCCGGGGAGCTGTTTTTT. Amino acid sequence: CASRPGTGLAGELFF.

This clone was seen a handful of times. The rearrangement uses TRBV19 and TRBJ2-7; 12 bases match TRBD2. Unmatched junction bases numbered 4, after V lost 6 bases and J lost 4 bases. From germline, CDR1 is LNHDA and CDR2 SQIVND (reference sequence). The CDR3 spans 14 residues. The CDR3 loop is CASSRGTSGYEQYF. The CDR3 DNA follows: TGTGCCAGTAGCAGGGGGACTAGCGGGTACGAGCAGTACTTC.

The chain carries TRBV4-1 and TRBJ2-1; 12 bases align to TRBD2. This CDR3 is built from 16 residues. Germline V gives CDR1 MGHRA, CDR2 YSYEKL. The V and J ends lost 5 bases and 7 bases, in that order; junction bases with no gene match: 9. This CDR3 is CASSGQLAGGPNEQFF. CDR3 nucleotide sequence: TGCGCCAGCAGCGGACAACTAGCGGGAGGCCCAAATGAGCAGTTCTTC.

J is TRBJ1-1 and V is TRBV25-1; D call uncertain. This CDR3 region has 12 residues. Per germline, CDR1 MGHDK and CDR2 SYGVNS. Deletions cut 6 bases from V and 4 bases from J, with 9 bases between. CDR3 region: CASRRSPTEAFF. The DNA of the CDR3 is TGTGCCAGCAGAAGATCCCCCACTGAAGCTTTCTTT.

This clone has just one count. The chain employs TRBV10-3 and TRBJ1-2, with TRBD1 matching 9 bases. Per germline, CDR1 ENHRY and CDR2 SYGVKD. With 5 bases clipped from V and 4 bases from J, the junction kept 8 bases outside the gene matches. The CDR3 has 15 residues. The CDR3 nucleotides read TGTGCCATCAGTACCCTTCCGGGACAGGGCTATGGCTACACCTTC. The encoded protein is CAISTLPGQGYGYTF.